This T cell receptor beta chain is drawn from a study of identical twins. Study-level findings and limits: Beta out-of-frame sequences showed weaker excess twin sharing. Conclusions were based on cross-sectional statistical analysis, without following the same donors. High-abundance cord blood beta clonotypes had fewer insertions; memory repertoires showed none.

Trimming left V 3 bases short and J 8 bases short, with 8 bases between. Germline-derived CDR1 and CDR2 are SEHNR and FQNEAQ (reference sequence). The CDR3 sequence is 12 residues long. To note about this clonotype: The antigen remains undetermined.

There were only healthy Caucasians among the donors. TCRdb reanalysed the 5' RACE reads using MiXCR and keeps one entry per CDR3 protein. Found here are about 1.7 million distinct CDR3 sequences, around a third of them singletons; the top ten hold about 0.27%. This sequence originates from a newborn girl in good health. This sequence joins TRBV7-9 and TRBJ2-1, with D tentatively TRBD2 (6 bases). The sequenced sample was cord blood. The CDR3 protein is CASSFSGYEQFF. CDR3 DNA sequence: TGTGCCAGCAGCTTTAGCGGCTATGAGCAGTTCTTC.